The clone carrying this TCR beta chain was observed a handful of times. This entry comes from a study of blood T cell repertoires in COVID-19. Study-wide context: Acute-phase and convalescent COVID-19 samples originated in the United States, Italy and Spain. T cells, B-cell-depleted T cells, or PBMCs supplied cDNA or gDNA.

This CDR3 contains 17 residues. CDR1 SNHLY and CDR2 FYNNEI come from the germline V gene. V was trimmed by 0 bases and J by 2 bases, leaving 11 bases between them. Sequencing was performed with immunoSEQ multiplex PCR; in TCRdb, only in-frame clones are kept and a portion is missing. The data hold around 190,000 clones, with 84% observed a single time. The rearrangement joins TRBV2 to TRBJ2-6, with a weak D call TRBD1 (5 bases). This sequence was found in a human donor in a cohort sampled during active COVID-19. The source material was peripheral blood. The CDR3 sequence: CASSEARGRTGANVLTF. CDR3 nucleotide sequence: TGTGCCAGCAGTGAAGCTAGGGGAAGGACTGGGGCCAACGTCCTGACTTTC.